The 3 T cell receptor beta chains below all came from one sample that was sequenced in a study of T-cell memory formation after mild COVID-19. TCRdb re-derived calls from the 5' RACE reads in MiXCR, one entry per CDR3 protein. The repertoire consists of 300,000 to 350,000 distinct CDR3 sequences, with approximately 19% occurring once and the leading ten covering more than 20%. Source material: PBMCs or a T cell subset sorted from them (not recorded which). The receptors come from a young man who had mild COVID-19 (a few samples of this study predate the infection). Cell type and time point are not known.

The chain carries TRBV9 and TRBJ1-2, with no clear D. Germline CDR1 and CDR2: SGDLS and YYNGEE. The CDR3 runs to 13 residues. Between the trimmed V and J ends, which lost 6 bases and 7 bases, there was a span of 16 bases. CDR3 DNA: TGTGCCAGCACCCAATCCGGATGGGTTGGCTACACCTTC. Its protein product is CASTQSGWVGYTF.

The chain combines TRBV30 with TRBJ1-6; the D gene is possibly TRBD1 (5 bases). This CDR3 comprises 15 residues. V shed 4 bases and J shed 0 bases, with 10 bases lying between them. Looked up from germline, CDR1 is GTSNPN and CDR2 is SVGIG (reference sequence). The CDR3 spells CAWMRGASYNSPLHF. The CDR3 DNA reads as TGTGCCTGGATGAGGGGTGCCTCCTATAATTCACCCCTCCACTTT.

The CDR3 loop reads CSAREGGPNTEAFF. CDR3 nucleotides: TGCAGTGCTAGGGAGGGGGGACCGAACACTGAAGCTTTCTTT. The chain has TRBV20-1 and TRBJ1-1, with D possibly being TRBD1 (6 bases). CDR3 length equals 14 residues. V was shortened by 3 bases and J by 1 base, with 12 bases between the two germline ends. Germline V gene lookup returns CDR1 DFQATT and CDR2 SNEGSKA (reference sequence).